Presented here are 5 T cell receptor beta chains from one specimen sequenced in a study of glioma-infiltrating T cells. TCR alpha and beta CDR3 regions were amplified from RNA using iRepertoire nested multiplex PCR. MiXCR, run by TCRdb on the multiplex PCR reads, gives a single entry per CDR3 protein. The sample carries some 160,000 distinct CDR3 sequences, around 40% recorded once. Sequenced sample: glioma tissue, nonneoplastic brain tissue, or PBMCs (not recorded which). Every receptor here comes from a human donor with low-grade glioma or glioblastoma, undergoing nonglioma brain surgery, or in good health (not recorded which).

The genes are TRBV3-1 and TRBJ2-5; no reliable D call. The CDR3 runs 14 residues. V was pared by 0 bases and J by 3 bases, with 8 bases between. The germline gives CDR1 LGHDT, CDR2 YNNKEL (reference sequence). The CDR3 loop is CASSQDLIEETQYF. DNA of the CDR3: TGTGCCAGCAGCCAAGATCTTATAGAAGAGACCCAGTACTTC.

A note on this clonotype: A much larger clone is a single base away; this may be a read error. The J gene is TRBJ2-1, the V gene TRBV27, with 15 positions matching TRBD2. The CDR3 runs 14 residues. CDR1 is MNHEY, CDR2 SMNVEV, per germline (reference sequence). The CDR3: CASSWGLAGGEKFF. CDR3 nucleotides: TGTGCCAGCAGTTGGGGACTAGCGGGAGGTGAGAAGTTCTTC.

Concerning this clonotype itself: One end of the junction is discordant with germline, which a read error may explain. V and J are TRBV20-1 and TRBJ2-7; tentatively, D is TRBD1 or TRBD2 (5 bases each). In germline, CDR1 is DFQATT, CDR2 SNEGSKA (reference sequence). The CDR3 is made up of 14 amino acids. The CDR3: CSAPLSWGSYELYF. Written as DNA, the CDR3 is TGCAGTGCCCCCCTGTCGTGGGGGAGCTACGAGCTGTACTTC.

Note on this clonotype: A much larger clone lies a single base off, so this may be a read error. The gene calls are TRBV20-1 and TRBJ2-2; D may be TRBD2 (5 bases). Germline CDR1 DFQATT, CDR2 SNEGSKA (reference sequence). CDR3 size: 13 residues. The CDR3 is CSAGAENSGELFF. The CDR3 DNA sequence: TGCAGTGCTGGAGCGGAGAACTCCGGGGAGCTGTTTTTT.

This clonotype was counted ten times or more. The chain joins TRBV28 to TRBJ2-7, with D possibly matching TRBD2 (6 bases). Germline CDR1 and CDR2: MDHEN and SYDVKM. There are 14 residues in the CDR3. V was trimmed by 6 bases and J by 2 bases, leaving 14 bases between them. CDR3 coding DNA: TGTGCCAGCAGACAAAGCGGAGGGGCCTACGAGCAGTACTTC. It encodes CASRQSGGAYEQYF.